The 18 T cell receptor beta chains presented below share a single source sample, sequenced in a study of cytomegalovirus exposure and HLA in healthy donors. PCR primers comprised 60 Vbeta and 13 Jbeta primers. Assay used: immunoSEQ multiplex PCR; TCRdb lists only in-frame clones, some missing. Of about 200,000 clones listed, roughly 76% are singletons. The sample consisted of PBMCs. The source is a woman younger than 45 in good health and CMV-seropositive.

V is TRBV5-1 and J is TRBJ1-3; 9 bases map to TRBD1. Per germline, CDR1 SGHRS and CDR2 YFSETQ. There are 14 residues in the CDR3. Trimming at V came to 4 bases and at J to 7 bases, leaving 6 bases not matched to a gene. The DNA for the CDR3 is TGCGCCAGCAGCCCGGGGACAGGGCAGAACACCATATATTTT. Its translation is CASSPGTGQNTIYF.

This rearrangement joins TRBV28 to TRBJ1-1, with 10 bases lining up with TRBD1. After removal of 6 bases from V and 3 bases from J, the junction contained 7 bases not matched to a gene. The CDR3 has 15 residues. Looked up from germline, CDR1 is MDHEN and CDR2 is SYDVKM. This CDR3 reads CASRRTGTGDTEAFF. The CDR3 nucleotides read TGTGCCAGCAGGCGGACCGGGACAGGGGACACTGAAGCTTTCTTT.

Turning to this clone: Other DNA variants within this sample encode the same CDR3. The chain uses TRBV5-4 and TRBJ2-3; 10 bases match TRBD2. Germline V gene data show CDR1 as SGHNT and CDR2 as YYREEE (reference sequence). CDR3 length equals 16 residues. V was clipped by 0 bases and J by 1 base; unmatched bases: 2. CDR3 sequence: CASSLDLAGGTDTQYF. The CDR3 DNA sequence: TGTGCCAGCAGCTTGGACCTAGCGGGAGGCACAGATACGCAGTATTTT.

V and J are TRBV9 and TRBJ1-6; 8 nucleotides align to TRBD1. Germline V CDR1 and CDR2: SGDLS, YYNGEE. The CDR3 has 15 residues. V shed 3 bases, J shed 7 bases, and the junction held 6 bases outside the gene matches. The CDR3 nucleotides read TGTGCCAGCAGCGCCGGACAGGGTAACAATTCACCCCTCCACTTT. This encodes CASSAGQGNNSPLHF.

This clone showed up just a few times. J is TRBJ2-5 and V is TRBV6-1; maybe TRBD1 (6 bases). The DNA end is more similar to TRBJ2-7, so the J call may be wrong. Germline V gives CDR1 MNHNS, CDR2 SASEGT. The CDR3 has 15 residues. CDR3 sequence: CASRTTGYLSYEQYF. The CDR3, as DNA: TGTGCCAGCAGAACGACAGGCTACCTCTCCTACGAGCAGTACTTC.

J is TRBJ2-3 and V is TRBV9; TRBD2 might be the D (6 bases). The V end was cut by 3 bases, the J end by 2 bases, with 13 bases between. This CDR3 is built from 15 residues. Germline V gene lookup returns CDR1 SGDLS and CDR2 YYNGEE. The CDR3 bases are TGTGCCAGCAGCGCGGGACTTCCTTCCACAGATACGCAGTATTTT. Residues: CASSAGLPSTDTQYF.

This rearrangement joins TRBV7-9 to TRBJ2-7; 7 nucleotides match TRBD1. From germline, CDR1 is SEHNR and CDR2 FQNEAQ (reference sequence). J was trimmed by 2 bases and V by 6 bases; bases with no gene match: 10. The CDR3 has 15 residues. CDR3 in DNA: TGTGCCAGCAGTCCTAGACAGGGCAAGACCTACGAGCAGTACTTC. Encoded protein: CASSPRQGKTYEQYF.

This clone showed up just once. This sequence joins TRBV5-1 and TRBJ2-3, with TRBD1 matching over 8 bases. The V gene's germline CDR1 is SGHRS and CDR2 YFSETQ. CDR3 size: 14 residues. Unmatched junction bases numbered 3, after V lost 4 bases and J lost 2 bases. The CDR3 DNA sequence: TGCGCCAGCAGCGGGGGACAGGACACAGATACGCAGTATTTT. Its protein product is CASSGGQDTDTQYF.

The chain recombines TRBV12-2 with TRBJ2-1; the D call in the table, TRBD2, was not verified against the DNA. TRBV12-2 is designated a pseudogene. The CDR3 extends over 18 amino acids. The CDR3 bases are TGTGCAAGTCGCTTCGCCCGTTTTAATTACGAGGGACTTAATGAGCAGTTCTTC. As protein: CASRFARFNYEGLNEQFF.

V gene TRBV5-4 combines with J gene TRBJ1-5; the D gene is possibly TRBD1 (6 bases). Germline V lookup: CDR1 SGHNT, CDR2 YYREEE (reference sequence). V lost 3 bases, J lost 2 bases, and 6 bases lay in between. The CDR3 runs to 13 residues. CDR3 residues: CASSSGGNQPQHF. In nucleotides, the CDR3 is TGTGCCAGCAGCTCAGGGGGCAATCAGCCCCAGCATTTT.

The CDR3 sequence: CASSIAGATEAFF. DNA of the CDR3: TGTGCCAGTAGTATAGCAGGGGCCACTGAAGCTTTCTTT. This chain joins TRBV19 and TRBJ1-1, with a possible D match to TRBD1 (6 bases). CDR3 length equals 13 residues. V was shortened by 1 base and J by 4 bases, with 7 bases between the two germline ends. Germline V gives CDR1 LNHDA, CDR2 SQIVND (reference sequence).

The J gene is TRBJ2-3, the V gene TRBV5-5; 10 positions agree with TRBD1. The germline CDR1 and CDR2 sequences are SGHKS and YYEKEE (reference sequence). Trimming cost V 3 bases and J 7 bases; bases outside gene matches: 5. The CDR3 length is 14 residues. CDR3 residues: CASSSGQGFNTQYF. The CDR3 DNA follows: TGTGCCAGCAGCTCGGGACAGGGGTTTAATACGCAGTATTTT. The complete variable domain, with remaining parts taken from reference TRBV5-5 and TRBJ2-3, reads DAGVTQSPTHLIKTRGQQVTLRCSPISGHKSVSWYQQVLGQGPQFIFQYYEKEERGRGNFPDRFSARQFPNYSSELNVNALLLGDSALYLCASSSGQGFNTQYFGPGTRLTVL.

The gene calls are TRBV2 and TRBJ2-1, with 9 bases that match TRBD2. The CDR3 is 16 residues long. CDR1 is SNHLY, CDR2 FYNNEI, per germline. V was pared by 6 bases and J by 6 bases, with 12 bases of the junction left unmatched. CDR3 protein: CASSNNRAGGRNEQFF. The CDR3 bases are TGTGCCAGCAGCAATAATCGGGCGGGGGGGCGCAATGAGCAGTTCTTC.

This clone has a handful of counts. The rearrangement uses TRBV5-3 and TRBJ2-3; TRBD1 matches 7 bases. TRBV5-3 is marked as an open reading frame, function uncertain. The V and J ends lost 8 bases and 1 base, in that order; junction bases with no gene match: 10. This CDR3 contains 15 residues. The DNA of the CDR3 is TGTGCCAGGGGAGACAGGGTTGTTGGCACAGATACGCAGTATTTT. This sequence encodes CARGDRVVGTDTQYF.

This rearrangement joins TRBV2 to TRBJ1-2; D not resolved. Germline V gene data show CDR1 as SNHLY and CDR2 as FYNNEI. The CDR3 totals 13 residues. Trimming removed 6 bases at V and 2 bases at J, with 10 bases between. The CDR3 protein is CASRPSGNYGYTF. Here the CDR3 DNA reads TGTGCCAGCAGGCCTAGTGGCAACTATGGCTACACCTTC.

The gene calls are TRBV5-1 and TRBJ1-2, with TRBD1 as a possible D gene (6 bases). CDR1 is SGHRS, CDR2 YFSETQ, per germline. CDR3 length: 14 residues. The V end was cut by 4 bases, the J end by 7 bases, with 17 bases between. The CDR3 DNA is TGCGCCAGCAGCCCGGGGGGGGCTTGGGCTGGCTACACCTTC. This sequence encodes CASSPGGAWAGYTF. The full variable domain, completed using reference TRBV5-1 and TRBJ1-2, is KAGVTQTPRYLIKTRGQQVTLSCSPISGHRSVSWYQQTPGQGLQFLFEYFSETQRNKGNFPGRFSGRQFSNSRSEMNVSTLELGDSALYLCASSPGGAWAGYTFGSGTRLTVV.

The rearrangement uses TRBV7-8 and TRBJ1-3; the D is unclear. Germline values: CDR1 SGHVS, CDR2 FQNEAQ. Trimming cost V 1 base and J 0 bases, with 7 bases left between them. The CDR3 sequence is 15 residues long. CDR3 coding DNA: TGTGCCAGCAGCTTAGTACGGTCCTCTGGAAACACCATATATTTT. This translates into CASSLVRSSGNTIYF.

The rearrangement links TRBV18 to TRBJ2-1, with 9 bases lining up with TRBD1. There are 15 residues in the CDR3. Germline-derived CDR1 and CDR2 are KGHSH and LQKENI. J gave up 6 bases and V 5 bases, and 8 bases lay outside the gene matches. The CDR3 region has the DNA TGTGCCAGCTCATTCCGGGACAGGGTTCTCAATGAGCAGTTCTTC. This encodes CASSFRDRVLNEQFF.